What follows are 27 T cell receptor beta chains derived from one specimen sequenced in a study of cytomegalovirus exposure and HLA in healthy donors. PCR primers comprised 60 Vbeta and 13 Jbeta primers. Profiling relied on immunoSEQ multiplex PCR, and the TCRdb table lists in-frame clones only, not all of them. The table lists around 130,000 clones, 8.5% to 10% of them singletons. Sequencing was carried out using PBMCs. Receptors were obtained from a middle-aged man in good health and CMV-seronegative.

V and J are TRBV30 and TRBJ1-1; D call uncertain. Between the trimmed V and J ends, which lost 2 bases and 4 bases, there was a span of 8 bases. CDR1 GTSNPN and CDR2 SVGIG come from the germline V gene (reference sequence). The CDR3 is made up of 12 amino acids. The CDR3 nucleotides are TGTGCCTGGAGTCGGAGGGCCACTGAAGCTTTCTTT. It yields the protein CAWSRRATEAFF.

This clone was seen only a few times. This rearrangement joins TRBV6-5 to TRBJ2-5, with D possibly TRBD1 on 6 matching bases. Trimming took off 4 bases at V and 5 bases at J, with 17 bases between the two ends. The CDR3 runs to 15 residues. Germline V lookup: CDR1 MNHEY, CDR2 SVGAGI. The DNA for the CDR3 is TGTGCCAGCAGTTGGGTAGCAGGGGAAGGGGAGACCCAGTACTTC. Its translation: CASSWVAGEGETQYF.

V gene TRBV19 combines with J gene TRBJ2-1; TRBD1 matches 9 bases. The CDR3 extends over 14 amino acids. V shed 6 bases and J 7 bases; nucleotides not matched to a gene: 7. The V gene's germline CDR1 is LNHDA and CDR2 SQIVND (reference sequence). CDR3 loop: CASRPGQGVNEQFF. The CDR3 DNA follows: TGTGCCAGTAGACCGGGACAGGGAGTGAATGAGCAGTTCTTC.

This clone turned up a few times. The chain combines TRBV7-9 with TRBJ1-4; D is undetermined. Trimming shortened V by 5 bases and J by 4 bases, and 11 bases separated the two germline ends. CDR3 length: 14 amino acids. Germline CDR1 and CDR2: SEHNR and FQNEAQ (reference sequence). The CDR3 protein is CASSMSGYNEKLFF. The CDR3 bases are TGTGCCAGCAGCATGTCCGGTTATAATGAAAAACTGTTTTTT.

The J gene is TRBJ2-6, the V gene TRBV6-5; D call uncertain. Trimming removed 2 bases from V and 1 base from J, with 6 bases in between. Germline CDR1 and CDR2: MNHEY and SVGAGI. The CDR3 consists of 15 residues. The CDR3 region is CASSYGVSGANVLTF. The DNA of the CDR3 is TGTGCCAGCAGTTACGGAGTATCTGGGGCCAACGTCCTGACTTTC.

The sample holds a few counts of this clone. CDR3 protein: CASGLGDEQYF. Here the CDR3 DNA reads TGTGCCAGCGGCCTCGGGGACGAGCAGTACTTC. The chain uses TRBV7-9 and TRBJ2-7; maybe TRBD2 (5 bases). Germline loops: CDR1 SEHNR, CDR2 FQNEAQ (reference sequence). With 8 bases removed from V and 5 bases from J, the gap between germline ends came to 10 bases. This CDR3 contains 11 residues.

This clone was observed a handful of times. V is TRBV2 and J is TRBJ1-1, with 8 bases lining up with TRBD1. This CDR3 has 13 residues. Germline V gives CDR1 SNHLY, CDR2 FYNNEI. V was pared by 7 bases and J by 4 bases, with 5 bases of the junction left unmatched. The CDR3 DNA reads as TGTGCCAGCAATACAGGGGGGACCACTGAAGCTTTCTTT. Its protein product is CASNTGGTTEAFF. The full variable domain, rest sourced from reference TRBV2 and TRBJ1-1, is EPEVTQTPSHQVTQMGQEVILRCVPISNHLYFYWYRQILGQKVEFLVSFYNNEISEKSEIFDDQFSVERPDGSNFTLKIRSTKLEDSAMYFCASNTGGTTEAFFGQGTRLTVV.

This clone was found a few times. The V call is TRBV6-5, the J call TRBJ1-2; no clear D gene. V dropped 0 bases and J dropped 8 bases, with 13 bases sitting between them. Germline-derived CDR1 and CDR2 are MNHEY and SVGAGI. The CDR3 covers 14 residues. The CDR3 here is CASSYSSATVGYTF. CDR3 coding DNA: TGTGCCAGCAGTTACTCGAGTGCGACTGTCGGCTACACCTTC.

This clone was picked up a small number of times. CDR3 nucleotides: TGTGCCTGGAGTATTCGGGTTAGCAATCAGCCCCAGCATTTT. Protein: CAWSIRVSNQPQHF. The chain recombines TRBV30 with TRBJ1-5; the D is unclear. The V end was cut by 2 bases, the J end by 0 bases, with 8 bases between. The CDR3 totals 14 residues. Germline assignment: CDR1 GTSNPN and CDR2 SVGIG (reference sequence). The complete variable domain, with remaining parts taken from reference TRBV30 and TRBJ1-5, reads SQTIHQWPATLVQPVGSPLSLECTVEGTSNPNLYWYRQAAGRGLQLLFYSVGIGQISSEVPQNLSASRPQDRQFILSSKKLLLSDSGFYLCAWSIRVSNQPQHFGDGTRLSIL.

In its sample, this clone was seen a few times. The chain combines TRBV5-5 with TRBJ2-7; TRBD1 might be the D (5 bases). The CDR3 has 14 amino acids. Between the trimmed V and J ends, which lost 0 bases and 1 base, there was a span of 8 bases. Germline V gene sequence: CDR1 SGHKS, CDR2 YYEKEE (reference sequence). The CDR3: CASSLGGVSYEQYF. The CDR3 bases are TGTGCCAGCAGCTTGGGGGGCGTATCCTACGAGCAGTACTTC.

The gene calls are TRBV5-4 and TRBJ2-2; 13 bases align to TRBD2. CDR1 and CDR2 (germline): SGHNT, YYREEE (reference sequence). This CDR3 has 18 residues. V shed 0 bases, J shed 7 bases, and the junction held 9 bases outside the gene matches. This chain's CDR3 is CASSLGWTSGGSSGELFF. CDR3 DNA sequence: TGTGCCAGCAGCTTGGGGTGGACTAGCGGGGGATCTAGCGGGGAGCTGTTTTTT.

This clone came up a few times. Distinct nucleotide sequences in the sample also encode this CDR3. This chain connects TRBV6-5 to TRBJ1-4; TRBD1 aligns across 9 bases. Losses at the gene ends were 6 bases for V and 10 bases for J; bases not matched to a gene: 9. The CDR3 runs to 14 residues. Germline V gene data show CDR1 as MNHEY and CDR2 as SVGAGI. The CDR3 DNA follows: TGTGCCAGCAGGCTCGACAGGGGGGAAGGAAAACTGTTTTTT. Amino acids: CASRLDRGEGKLFF.

CDR3 DNA sequence: TGCGCCAGCAGCCAAGATCGAGCGGGGGTGGAGCAGTACTTC. Translation gives CASSQDRAGVEQYF. This chain connects TRBV4-3 to TRBJ2-7, with 8 bases that match TRBD2. Germline values: CDR1 LGHNA, CDR2 YSLEER. This CDR3 has 14 residues. V lost 0 bases to trimming and J lost 7 bases; unmatched junction nucleotides: 5.

The chain is built from TRBV10-3 and TRBJ2-3, with D possibly matching TRBD2 (6 bases). The germline gives CDR1 ENHRY, CDR2 SYGVKD. V shed 4 bases and J shed 6 bases, with 23 bases lying between them. The CDR3 spans 17 residues. The CDR3 nucleotides read TGTGCCATCAGTGCCCCTGACCAAGGAGGGCCGGAGGATACGCAGTATTTT. Its translation is CAISAPDQGGPEDTQYF.

A note on this clone: A read error may produce the germline difference seen at one junction end. The V call is TRBV5-3, the J call TRBJ1-4, with no clear D. Being an ORF, TRBV5-3 has a function that is uncertain. This CDR3 region has 12 residues. CDR3 coding DNA: TGTGCCAGAAGCAAATTGGGAGCGGGTGGTGTCTTT. It is translated as CARSKLGAGGVF.

The chain uses TRBV29-1 and TRBJ2-1, with D perhaps TRBD1 (5 bases). Germline V CDR1 and CDR2: SQVTM, ANQGSEA. Between the trimmed V and J ends, which lost 0 bases and 2 bases, there was a span of 11 bases. The CDR3 length is 15 residues. The CDR3 region is CSVEDRDSPYNEQFF. The DNA of the CDR3 is TGCAGCGTTGAAGATCGAGACAGCCCCTACAATGAGCAGTTCTTC.

The sample holds a few counts of this clone. The chain recombines TRBV7-2 with TRBJ2-1, with 7 bases matching TRBD1. The CDR3 totals 15 residues. J gave up 1 base and V 5 bases, and 5 bases lay outside the gene matches. Per germline, CDR1 SGHTA and CDR2 FQGNSA. The DNA for the CDR3 is TGTGCCAGCAGCCCGAGGGGGCAGTCCTACAATGAGCAGTTCTTC. Translation gives CASSPRGQSYNEQFF.

The chain carries TRBV19 and TRBJ2-1; 9 bases line up with TRBD2. The V gene's germline CDR1 is LNHDA and CDR2 SQIVND (reference sequence). There are 14 residues in the CDR3. V shed 2 bases and J 6 bases; nucleotides not matched to a gene: 2. The CDR3 nucleotides are TGTGCCAGTAGTATACCACTAGCGGGCAATGAGCAGTTCTTC. This gives the protein CASSIPLAGNEQFF. The full variable domain, completed using reference TRBV19 and TRBJ2-1, is DGGITQSPKYLFRKEGQNVTLSCEQNLNHDAMYWYRQDPGQGLRLIYYSQIVNDFQKGDIAEGYSVSREKKESFPLTVTSAQKNPTAFYLCASSIPLAGNEQFFGPGTRLTVL.

About this clone itself: Other nucleotide sequences from this sample produce the same CDR3. The chain employs TRBV19 and TRBJ1-1; D not resolved. Between the trimmed V and J ends, which lost 7 bases and 2 bases, there was a span of 8 bases. Germline CDR1 and CDR2: LNHDA and SQIVND (reference sequence). This CDR3 spans 12 amino acids. CDR3 sequence reads: CASTLGNTEAFF. For the CDR3, the DNA is TGTGCCAGTACCCTAGGTAACACTGAAGCTTTCTTT.

The chain joins TRBV15 to TRBJ2-7, with TRBD1 matching over 7 bases. Trimming at V came to 3 bases and at J to 1 base, leaving 6 bases not matched to a gene. Germline V lookup: CDR1 LNHNV, CDR2 YYDKDF (reference sequence). The CDR3 covers 15 residues. The CDR3 region is CATSSPQGESYEQYF. The CDR3 region has the DNA TGTGCCACCAGCAGCCCCCAGGGGGAATCCTACGAGCAGTACTTC.

The chain recombines TRBV5-4 with TRBJ1-1; no definite D call. Germline CDR1 is SGHNT and CDR2 is YYREEE (reference sequence). The length of the CDR3 is 14 residues. Trimming shortened V by 0 bases and J by 5 bases, and 11 bases separated the two germline ends. The CDR3 reads CASSLVGPTTEAFF. CDR3 bases: TGTGCCAGCAGCTTGGTCGGCCCGACAACTGAAGCTTTCTTT.

The chain uses TRBV5-1 and TRBJ2-3; 7 nucleotides line up with TRBD2. Germline V gives CDR1 SGHRS, CDR2 YFSETQ. The V segment lost 3 bases and the J segment 0 bases; nucleotides outside the gene matches: 4. The CDR3 totals 15 residues. Here the CDR3 reads CASSWGGVSTDTQYF. In DNA, the CDR3 is TGCGCCAGCAGCTGGGGAGGGGTTAGCACAGATACGCAGTATTTT.

This clone occurred a few times. The chain couples TRBV19 to TRBJ1-4, with TRBD1 matching 7 bases. The ends lost 7 bases at V and 3 bases at J; junction bases unmatched: 8. The CDR3 loop spans 15 amino acids. Per the germline V gene, CDR1 is LNHDA and CDR2 is SQIVND (reference sequence). The CDR3 nucleotides read TGTGCCAGTATCCGATCCAGGGGGTCTAATGAAAAACTGTTTTTT. Amino acids: CASIRSRGSNEKLFF.

This clone was detected only a few times. The V and J genes are TRBV18 and TRBJ2-3; 8 positions agree with TRBD2. The V gene's germline CDR1 is KGHSH and CDR2 LQKENI. CDR3 size: 17 residues. J lost 0 bases, V lost 3 bases, and 8 bases had no gene match. DNA of the CDR3: TGTGCCAGCTCACCCCGGGGGGGGACCGTTAGCACAGATACGCAGTATTTT. It specifies CASSPRGGTVSTDTQYF.

A few counts support this clone. CDR3 in DNA: TGTGCCAGCAGCGTTAAAAAAGCTTTCTTT. Translated, it gives CASSVKKAFF. The gene calls are TRBV7-2 and TRBJ1-1, with D unresolved. Trimming stripped 5 bases from V and 9 bases from J, with 7 bases between. The germline CDR1 and CDR2 sequences are SGHTA and FQGNSA. There are 10 residues in the CDR3.

In this sample, this clone turned up a few times. The chain uses TRBV9 and TRBJ1-2; a weak D match, TRBD1 (5 bases). CDR1 is SGDLS, CDR2 YYNGEE, per germline. The CDR3 is 11 amino acids. V was clipped by 4 bases and J by 8 bases, with 9 bases between them. DNA for the CDR3: TGTGCCAGCAGCCGGGGGTACGGCTACACCTTC. Translated: CASSRGYGYTF.

This clone was seen a few times. This chain links TRBV2 with TRBJ1-5; D not certain. Per the germline V gene, CDR1 is SNHLY and CDR2 is FYNNEI. CDR3 size: 15 residues. Trimming cost V 3 bases and J 1 base, with 10 bases left between them. CDR3: CASSEGLESNQPQHF. The CDR3, as DNA: TGTGCCAGCAGTGAGGGTCTAGAAAGCAATCAGCCCCAGCATTTT.